The next 5 T cell receptor beta chains were all read from a single sample in a study of T cell responses to AZD1222 COVID-19 vaccine (dated by TCRdb to the early 2020s). According to the study, the label for this sample's time point signals: baseline before first vaccination. The protocol used for the library was the immunoSEQ multiplex PCR assay. TCRdb obtained this table from immuneACCESS and retained in-frame rearrangements with V and J assigned. These tables miss some clones; where compared with another copy, unresolved V genes account for less than half of the shortfall, and the remainder is unexplained. The sample yields approximately 76,000 clones; roughly 88% were counted once. Of the sample, around 19% is held by the ten largest clones. The specimen was peripheral blood, collected on day 0 of AZD1222 vaccination. The receptor source for this set is an adult in good health.

This chain joins TRBV10-3 and TRBJ2-7; D is undetermined. Trimming stripped 4 bases from V and 0 bases from J, with 7 bases between. Germline loops: CDR1 ENHRY, CDR2 SYGVKD. The CDR3 is 13 residues long. CDR3 sequence (DNA): TGTGCCATCAGTGTGGCTAGCTCCTACGAGCAGTACTTC. Protein sequence: CAISVASSYEQYF.

The V call is TRBV28, the J call TRBJ1-1; 10 bases fit TRBD1. The germline CDR1 and CDR2 sequences are MDHEN and SYDVKM. Trimming cost V 2 bases and J 8 bases; bases outside gene matches: 2. This CDR3 is built from 13 residues. Written as DNA, the CDR3 is TGTGCCAGCAGTTTAATGACAGGGGGCGAAGCTTTCTTT. This encodes CASSLMTGGEAFF.

The CDR3 protein is CASSVTSGRGPYEQYF. The CDR3 DNA reads TGTGCCAGTAGTGTTACGTCTGGACGGGGACCCTACGAGCAGTACTTC. The chain couples TRBV19 to TRBJ2-7; D may correspond to TRBD1 or TRBD2 (5 bases each). This CDR3 has 16 amino acids. Germline assignment: CDR1 LNHDA and CDR2 SQIVND (reference sequence). V lost 5 bases to trimming and J lost 2 bases, with 19 bases between them.

This sequence joins TRBV7-3 and TRBJ2-6; TRBD1 might be the D (5 bases). The germline V gene encodes CDR1 SGHTA and CDR2 FQGTGA. Trimming took off 5 bases at V and 4 bases at J, with 9 bases between the two ends. The CDR3 runs 14 residues. DNA for the CDR3: TGTGCCAGCAGCATAAGACAGGGGGCCAACGTCCTGACTTTC. Residues: CASSIRQGANVLTF.

This clone was seen once. This chain uses TRBV28 with TRBJ2-4; D possibly corresponds to TRBD2 (6 bases). In germline, CDR1 is MDHEN, CDR2 SYDVKM. The CDR3 consists of 14 residues. V gave up 5 bases and J gave up 7 bases, with 15 bases separating them. CDR3 amino acids: CASSAEGSGNIQYF. Written as DNA, the CDR3 is TGTGCCAGCAGTGCGGAGGGCAGCGGGAACATTCAGTACTTC.